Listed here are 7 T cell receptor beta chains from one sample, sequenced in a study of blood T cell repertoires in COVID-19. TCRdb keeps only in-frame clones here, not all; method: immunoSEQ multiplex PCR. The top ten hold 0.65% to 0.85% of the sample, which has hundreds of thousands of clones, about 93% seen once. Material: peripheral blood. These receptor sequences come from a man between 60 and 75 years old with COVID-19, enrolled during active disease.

The CDR3 bases are TGTGCCATCAGTGACCCCGGAATAGCGGGAGGGCCCTACGAGCAGTACTTC. Residues: CAISDPGIAGGPYEQYF. The chain couples TRBV10-3 to TRBJ2-7; TRBD2 matches at 11 bases. Germline V gives CDR1 ENHRY, CDR2 SYGVKD. The junction had 9 bases not matched to a gene; V was cut back by 3 bases and J by 2 bases. The CDR3 is 17 residues long.

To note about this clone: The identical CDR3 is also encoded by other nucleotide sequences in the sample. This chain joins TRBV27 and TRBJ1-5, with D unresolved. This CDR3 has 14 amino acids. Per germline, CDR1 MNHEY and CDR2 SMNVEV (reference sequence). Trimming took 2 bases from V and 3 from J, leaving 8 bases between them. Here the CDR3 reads CASSLAGSNQPQHF. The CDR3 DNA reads TGTGCCAGCAGTTTAGCCGGGTCCAATCAGCCCCAGCATTTT.

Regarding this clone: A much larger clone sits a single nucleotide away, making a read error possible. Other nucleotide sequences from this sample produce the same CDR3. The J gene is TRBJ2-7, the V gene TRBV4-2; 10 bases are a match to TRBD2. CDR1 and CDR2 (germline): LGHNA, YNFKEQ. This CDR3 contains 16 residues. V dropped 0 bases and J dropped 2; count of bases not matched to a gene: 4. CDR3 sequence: CASSQDGTSATYEQYF. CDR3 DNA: TGTGCCAGCAGCCAAGATGGGACTAGCGCAACCTACGAGCAGTACTTC.

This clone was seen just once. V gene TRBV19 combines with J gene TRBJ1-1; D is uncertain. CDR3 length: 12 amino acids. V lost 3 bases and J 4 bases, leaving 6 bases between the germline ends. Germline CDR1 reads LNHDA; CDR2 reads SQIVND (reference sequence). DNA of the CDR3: TGTGCCAGTAGTATTGGGAGCACTGAAGCTTTCTTT. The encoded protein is CASSIGSTEAFF.

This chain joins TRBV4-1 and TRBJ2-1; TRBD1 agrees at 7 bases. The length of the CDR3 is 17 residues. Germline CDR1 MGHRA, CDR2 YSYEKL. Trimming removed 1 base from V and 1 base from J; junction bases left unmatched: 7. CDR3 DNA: TGCGCCAGCAGCCAAGGAGAGGGGGCGAAATCCTACAATGAGCAGTTCTTC. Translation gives CASSQGEGAKSYNEQFF.

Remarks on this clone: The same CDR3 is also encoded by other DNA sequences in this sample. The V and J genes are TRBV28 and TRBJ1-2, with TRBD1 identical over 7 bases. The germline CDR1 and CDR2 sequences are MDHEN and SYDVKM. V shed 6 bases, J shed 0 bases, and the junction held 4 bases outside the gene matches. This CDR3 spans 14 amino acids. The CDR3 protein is CASSPGQTNYGYTF. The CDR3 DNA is TGTGCCAGCAGCCCGGGACAGACTAACTATGGCTACACCTTC.

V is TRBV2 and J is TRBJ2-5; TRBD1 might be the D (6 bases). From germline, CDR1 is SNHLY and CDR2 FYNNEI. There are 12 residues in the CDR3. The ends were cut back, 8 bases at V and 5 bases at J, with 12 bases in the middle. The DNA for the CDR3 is TGTGCCAGCCCCGCAGGGGAGGAGACCCAGTACTTC. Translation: CASPAGEETQYF.